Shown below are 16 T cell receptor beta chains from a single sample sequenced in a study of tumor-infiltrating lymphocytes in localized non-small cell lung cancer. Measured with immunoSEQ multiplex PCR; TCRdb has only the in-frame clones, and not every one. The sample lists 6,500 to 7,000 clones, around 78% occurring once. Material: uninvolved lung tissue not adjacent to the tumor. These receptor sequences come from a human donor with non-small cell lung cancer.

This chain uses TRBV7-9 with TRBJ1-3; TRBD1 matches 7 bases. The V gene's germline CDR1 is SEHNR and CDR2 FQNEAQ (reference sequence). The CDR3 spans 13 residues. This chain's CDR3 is CGADRVNGNTIYF. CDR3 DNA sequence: TGTGGCGCAGACAGGGTCAATGGAAACACCATATATTTT.

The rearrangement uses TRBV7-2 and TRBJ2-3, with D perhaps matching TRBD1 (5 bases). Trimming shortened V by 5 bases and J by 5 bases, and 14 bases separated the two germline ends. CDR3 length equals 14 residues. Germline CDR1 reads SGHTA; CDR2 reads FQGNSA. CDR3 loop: CASSPGITGDTQYF. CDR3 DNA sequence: TGTGCCAGCAGCCCTGGGATTACAGGAGATACGCAGTATTTT.

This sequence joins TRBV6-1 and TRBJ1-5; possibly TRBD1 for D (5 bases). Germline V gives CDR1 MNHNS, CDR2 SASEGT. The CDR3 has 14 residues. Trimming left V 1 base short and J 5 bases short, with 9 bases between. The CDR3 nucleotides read TGTGCCAGCAGTGAAGGGACACCTTATCAGCCCCAGCATTTT. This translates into CASSEGTPYQPQHF.

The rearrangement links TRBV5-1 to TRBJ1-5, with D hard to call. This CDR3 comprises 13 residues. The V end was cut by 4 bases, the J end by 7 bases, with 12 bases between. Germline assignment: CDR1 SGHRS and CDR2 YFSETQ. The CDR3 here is CASSAYVGQPQHF. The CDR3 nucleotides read TGCGCCAGCAGCGCCTATGTTGGGCAGCCCCAGCATTTT.

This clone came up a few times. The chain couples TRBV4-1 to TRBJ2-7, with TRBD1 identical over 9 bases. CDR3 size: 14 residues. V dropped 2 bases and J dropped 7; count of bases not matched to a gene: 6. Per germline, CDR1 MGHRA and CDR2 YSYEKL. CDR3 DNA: TGCGCCAGCAGCCAACAACAGGGGGCGGGGGAGCAGTACTTC. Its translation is CASSQQQGAGEQYF.

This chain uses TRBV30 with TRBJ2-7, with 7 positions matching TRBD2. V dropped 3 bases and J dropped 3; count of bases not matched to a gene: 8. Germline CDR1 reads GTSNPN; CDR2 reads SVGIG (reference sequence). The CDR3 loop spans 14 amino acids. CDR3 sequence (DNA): TGTGCCTGGAGGGGACTACCCAACTTCTACGAGCAGTACTTC. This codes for CAWRGLPNFYEQYF.

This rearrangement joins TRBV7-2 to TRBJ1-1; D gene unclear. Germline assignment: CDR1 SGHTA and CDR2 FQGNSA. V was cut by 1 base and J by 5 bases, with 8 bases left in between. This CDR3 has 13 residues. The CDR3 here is CASSLDPRTEAFF. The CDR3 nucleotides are TGTGCCAGCAGCTTAGATCCCAGGACTGAAGCTTTCTTT.

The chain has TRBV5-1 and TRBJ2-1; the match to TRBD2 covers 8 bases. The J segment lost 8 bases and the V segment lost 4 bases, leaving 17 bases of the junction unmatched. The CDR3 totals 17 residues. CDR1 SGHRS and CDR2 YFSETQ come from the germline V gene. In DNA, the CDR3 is TGCGCCAGCAGCAGAGAACAGACTATAGCGGGAATCGATGAGCAGTTCTTC. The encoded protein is CASSREQTIAGIDEQFF.

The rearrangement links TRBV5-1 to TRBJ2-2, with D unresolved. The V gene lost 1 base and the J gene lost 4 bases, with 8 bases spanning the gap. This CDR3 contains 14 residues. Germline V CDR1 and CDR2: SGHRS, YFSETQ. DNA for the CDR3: TGCGCCAGCAGCTTGAACACAGTCACCGGGGAGCTGTTTTTT. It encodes CASSLNTVTGELFF.

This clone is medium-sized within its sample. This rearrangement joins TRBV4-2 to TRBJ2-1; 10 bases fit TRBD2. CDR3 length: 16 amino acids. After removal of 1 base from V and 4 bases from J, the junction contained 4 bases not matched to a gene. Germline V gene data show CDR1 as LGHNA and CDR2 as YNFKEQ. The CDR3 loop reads CASSQGLAGVYNEQFF. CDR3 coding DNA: TGTGCCAGCAGCCAAGGGCTAGCGGGAGTGTACAATGAGCAGTTCTTC.

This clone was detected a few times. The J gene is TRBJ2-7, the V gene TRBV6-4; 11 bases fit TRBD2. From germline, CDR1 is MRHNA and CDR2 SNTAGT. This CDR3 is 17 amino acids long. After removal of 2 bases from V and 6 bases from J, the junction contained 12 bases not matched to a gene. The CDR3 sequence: CASSDISTSGSYCEQYF. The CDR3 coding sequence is TGTGCCAGCAGTGACATCAGTACTAGCGGGAGTTACTGCGAGCAGTACTTC.

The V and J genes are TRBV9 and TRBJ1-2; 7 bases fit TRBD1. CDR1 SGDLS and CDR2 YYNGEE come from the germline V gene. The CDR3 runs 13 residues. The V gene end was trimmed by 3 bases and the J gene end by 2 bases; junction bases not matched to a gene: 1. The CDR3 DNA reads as TGTGCCAGCAGCGAACAGGGGAACTATGGCTACACCTTC. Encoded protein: CASSEQGNYGYTF.

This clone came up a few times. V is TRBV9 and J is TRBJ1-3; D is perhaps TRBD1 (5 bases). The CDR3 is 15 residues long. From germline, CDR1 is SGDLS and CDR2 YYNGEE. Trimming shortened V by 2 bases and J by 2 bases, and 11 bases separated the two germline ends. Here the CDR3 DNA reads TGTGCCAGCAGCGTTAGGCAGGGAACTGGAAACACCATATATTTT. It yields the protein CASSVRQGTGNTIYF.

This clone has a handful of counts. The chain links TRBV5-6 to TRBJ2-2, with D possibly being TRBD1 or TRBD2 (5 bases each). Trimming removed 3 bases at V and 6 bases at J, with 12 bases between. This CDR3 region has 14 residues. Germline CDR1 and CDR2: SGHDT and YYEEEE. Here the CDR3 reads CASSWGRQAGELFF. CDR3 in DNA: TGTGCCAGCAGCTGGGGACGGCAGGCCGGGGAGCTGTTTTTT.

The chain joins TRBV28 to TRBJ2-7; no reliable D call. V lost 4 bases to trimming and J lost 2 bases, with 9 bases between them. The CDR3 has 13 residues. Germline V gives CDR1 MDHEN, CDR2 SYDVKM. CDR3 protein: CASSSWQAYEQYF. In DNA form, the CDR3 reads TGTGCCAGCAGTTCGTGGCAGGCCTACGAGCAGTACTTC.

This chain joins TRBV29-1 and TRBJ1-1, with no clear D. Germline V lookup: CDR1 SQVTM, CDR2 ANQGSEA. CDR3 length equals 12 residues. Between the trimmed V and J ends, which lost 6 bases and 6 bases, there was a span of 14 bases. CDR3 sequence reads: CSVPYRVPEAFF. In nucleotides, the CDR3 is TGCAGCGTCCCCTACAGAGTCCCTGAAGCTTTCTTT.